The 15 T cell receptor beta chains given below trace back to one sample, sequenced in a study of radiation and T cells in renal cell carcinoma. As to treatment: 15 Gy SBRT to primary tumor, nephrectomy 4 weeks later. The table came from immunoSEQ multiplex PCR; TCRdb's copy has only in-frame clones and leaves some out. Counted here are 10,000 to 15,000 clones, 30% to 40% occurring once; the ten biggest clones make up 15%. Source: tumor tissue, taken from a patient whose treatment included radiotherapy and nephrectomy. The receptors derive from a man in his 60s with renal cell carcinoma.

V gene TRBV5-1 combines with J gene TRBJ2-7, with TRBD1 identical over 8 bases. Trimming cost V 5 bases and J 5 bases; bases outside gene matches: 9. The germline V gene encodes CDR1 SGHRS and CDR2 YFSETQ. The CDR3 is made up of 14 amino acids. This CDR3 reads CASSYGLQGDEQYF. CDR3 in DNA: TGCGCCAGCAGTTACGGGCTACAGGGGGACGAGCAGTACTTC. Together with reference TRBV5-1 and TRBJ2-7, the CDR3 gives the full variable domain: KAGVTQTPRYLIKTRGQQVTLSCSPISGHRSVSWYQQTPGQGLQFLFEYFSETQRNKGNFPGRFSGRQFSNSRSEMNVSTLELGDSALYLCASSYGLQGDEQYFGPGTRLTVT.

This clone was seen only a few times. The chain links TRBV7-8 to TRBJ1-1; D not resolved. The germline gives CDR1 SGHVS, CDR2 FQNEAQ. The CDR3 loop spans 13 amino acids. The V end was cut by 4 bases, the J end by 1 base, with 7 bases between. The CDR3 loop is CASSSAGNTEAFF. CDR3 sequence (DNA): TGTGCCAGCAGCTCCGCGGGGAACACTGAAGCTTTCTTT.

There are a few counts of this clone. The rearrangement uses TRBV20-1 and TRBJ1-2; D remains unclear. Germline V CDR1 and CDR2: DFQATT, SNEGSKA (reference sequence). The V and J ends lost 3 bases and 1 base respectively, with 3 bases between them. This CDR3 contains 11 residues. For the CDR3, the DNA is TGCAGTGCTAGCAGTAACTATGGCTACACCTTC. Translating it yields CSASSNYGYTF.

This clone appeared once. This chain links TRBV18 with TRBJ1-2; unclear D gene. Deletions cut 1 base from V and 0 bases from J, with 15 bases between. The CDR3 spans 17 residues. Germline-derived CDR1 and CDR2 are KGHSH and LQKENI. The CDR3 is CASSPLTTAASNYGYTF. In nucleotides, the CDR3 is TGTGCCAGCTCACCACTGACGACGGCAGCCTCTAACTATGGCTACACCTTC.

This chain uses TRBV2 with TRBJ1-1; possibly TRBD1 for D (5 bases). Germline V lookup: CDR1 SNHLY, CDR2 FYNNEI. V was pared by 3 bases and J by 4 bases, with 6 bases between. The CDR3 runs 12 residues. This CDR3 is CASSEGGTEAFF. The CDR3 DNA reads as TGTGCCAGCAGTGAGGGGGGCACTGAAGCTTTCTTT.

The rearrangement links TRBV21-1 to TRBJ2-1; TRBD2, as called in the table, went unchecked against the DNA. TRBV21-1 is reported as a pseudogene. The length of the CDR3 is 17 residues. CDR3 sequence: CASSGRGGLPTYNEQFF. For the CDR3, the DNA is TGTGCCAGCAGCGGGAGGGGCGGACTACCAACTTACAATGAGCAGTTCTTC.

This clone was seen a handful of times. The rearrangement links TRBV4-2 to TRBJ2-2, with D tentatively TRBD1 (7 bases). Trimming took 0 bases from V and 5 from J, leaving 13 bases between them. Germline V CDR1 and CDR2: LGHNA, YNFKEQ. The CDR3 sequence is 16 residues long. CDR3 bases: TGTGCCAGCAGCCAAGATGGCAGGGGGAGGACCGGGGAGCTGTTTTTT. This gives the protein CASSQDGRGRTGELFF.

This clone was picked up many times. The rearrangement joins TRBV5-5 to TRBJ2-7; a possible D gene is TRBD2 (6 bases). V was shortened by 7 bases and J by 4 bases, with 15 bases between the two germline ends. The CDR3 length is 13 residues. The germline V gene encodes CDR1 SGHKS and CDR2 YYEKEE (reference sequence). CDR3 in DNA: TGTGCCAGCCTGCCTCCAGGGAGGTACGAGCAGTACTTC. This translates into CASLPPGRYEQYF.

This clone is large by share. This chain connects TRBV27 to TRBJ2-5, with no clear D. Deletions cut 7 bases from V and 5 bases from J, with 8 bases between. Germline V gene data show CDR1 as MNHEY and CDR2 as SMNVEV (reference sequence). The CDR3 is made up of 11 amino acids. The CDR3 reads CASIIGETQYF. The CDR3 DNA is TGTGCCAGCATCATAGGCGAGACCCAGTACTTC.

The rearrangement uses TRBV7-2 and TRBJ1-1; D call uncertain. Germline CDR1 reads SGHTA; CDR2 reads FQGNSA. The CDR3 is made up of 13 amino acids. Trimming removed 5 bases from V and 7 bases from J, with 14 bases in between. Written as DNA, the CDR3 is TGTGCCAGCAGCCAAGCTGGGCTGGGTGAAGCTTTCTTT. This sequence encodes CASSQAGLGEAFF.

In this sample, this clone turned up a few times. This chain's CDR3 is CASSEGQGAQGTEAFF. Written as DNA, the CDR3 is TGTGCCAGCAGTGAGGGACAGGGGGCTCAGGGCACTGAAGCTTTCTTT. This chain joins TRBV2 and TRBJ1-1, with 12 bases matching TRBD1. CDR3 length equals 16 residues. Germline lookup yields CDR1 SNHLY and CDR2 FYNNEI. Trimming at V came to 3 bases and at J to 4 bases, leaving 6 bases not matched to a gene.

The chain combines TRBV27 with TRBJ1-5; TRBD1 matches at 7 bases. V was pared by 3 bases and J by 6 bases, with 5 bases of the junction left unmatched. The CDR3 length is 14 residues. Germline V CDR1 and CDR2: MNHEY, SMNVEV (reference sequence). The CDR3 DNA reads TGTGCCAGCAGTTTCACAGGGGACGGTCAGCCCCAGCATTTT. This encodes CASSFTGDGQPQHF.

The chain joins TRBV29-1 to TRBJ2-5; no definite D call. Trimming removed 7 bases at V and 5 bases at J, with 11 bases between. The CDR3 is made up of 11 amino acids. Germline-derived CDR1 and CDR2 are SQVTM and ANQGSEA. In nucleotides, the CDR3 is TGCAGCGGCGTGAAATGGGAGACCCAGTACTTC. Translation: CSGVKWETQYF.

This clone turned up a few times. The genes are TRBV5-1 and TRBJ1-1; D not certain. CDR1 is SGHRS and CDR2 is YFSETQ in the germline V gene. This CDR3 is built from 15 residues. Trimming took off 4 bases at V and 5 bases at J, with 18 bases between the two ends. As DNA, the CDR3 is TGCGCCAGCAGCCCCCCCTCCGGGTCTGAGACTGAAGCTTTCTTT. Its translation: CASSPPSGSETEAFF.

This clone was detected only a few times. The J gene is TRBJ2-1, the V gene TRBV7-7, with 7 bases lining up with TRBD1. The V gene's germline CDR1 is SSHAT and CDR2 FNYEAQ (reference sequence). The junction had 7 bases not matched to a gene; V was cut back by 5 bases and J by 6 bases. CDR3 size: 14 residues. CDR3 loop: CASSRMTGFNEQFF. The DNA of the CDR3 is TGTGCCAGCAGCCGAATGACAGGGTTCAATGAGCAGTTCTTC.